This T cell receptor (beta chain) was captured in a study of T cell responses to AZD1222 COVID-19 vaccine. Study-wide results and caveats: White British donors predominated, females outnumbered males, and clonal diversity was possibly underestimated. Researchers report vaccine-associated CD4 TCRs spanning spike, with dominance at 160-218 and 743-854. Only a handful of individuals given AZD1222 were seropositive at baseline. Spike-specific TCR breadth and depth both grew after two AZD1222 doses.

With respect to this clone: Its cognate antigen is unknown.

Assay: immunoSEQ multiplex PCR; the TCRdb copy retains only in-frame clones and omits some. The sample records some 130,000 clones, around 85% being singletons. V was pared by 6 bases and J by 1 base, with 10 bases between. The V gene's germline CDR1 is MDHEN and CDR2 SYDVKM. This CDR3 comprises 13 residues. The source of this sequence is an adult in good health. The V gene is TRBV28, the J gene TRBJ2-7; no definite D call. This specimen was peripheral blood, taken on day 0 of AZD1222 vaccination. The chain's CDR3 is CASSLTLSYEQYF. The CDR3 DNA reads as TGTGCCAGCAGCTTGACACTGTCCTACGAGCAGTACTTC.